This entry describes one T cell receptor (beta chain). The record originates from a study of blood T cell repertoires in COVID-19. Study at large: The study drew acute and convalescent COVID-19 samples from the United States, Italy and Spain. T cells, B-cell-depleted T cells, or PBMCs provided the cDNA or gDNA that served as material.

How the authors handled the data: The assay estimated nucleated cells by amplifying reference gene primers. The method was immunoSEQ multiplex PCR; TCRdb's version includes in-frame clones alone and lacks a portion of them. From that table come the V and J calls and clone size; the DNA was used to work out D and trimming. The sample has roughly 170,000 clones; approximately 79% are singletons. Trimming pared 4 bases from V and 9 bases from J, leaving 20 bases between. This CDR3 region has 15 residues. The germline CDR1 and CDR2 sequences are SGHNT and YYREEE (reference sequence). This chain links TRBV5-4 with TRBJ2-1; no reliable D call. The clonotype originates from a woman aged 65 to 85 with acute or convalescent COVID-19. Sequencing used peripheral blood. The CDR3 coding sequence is TGTGCCAGCAGCGCCGACCAGGCGTATCAGAGTGAGCAGTTCTTC. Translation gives CASSADQAYQSEQFF.